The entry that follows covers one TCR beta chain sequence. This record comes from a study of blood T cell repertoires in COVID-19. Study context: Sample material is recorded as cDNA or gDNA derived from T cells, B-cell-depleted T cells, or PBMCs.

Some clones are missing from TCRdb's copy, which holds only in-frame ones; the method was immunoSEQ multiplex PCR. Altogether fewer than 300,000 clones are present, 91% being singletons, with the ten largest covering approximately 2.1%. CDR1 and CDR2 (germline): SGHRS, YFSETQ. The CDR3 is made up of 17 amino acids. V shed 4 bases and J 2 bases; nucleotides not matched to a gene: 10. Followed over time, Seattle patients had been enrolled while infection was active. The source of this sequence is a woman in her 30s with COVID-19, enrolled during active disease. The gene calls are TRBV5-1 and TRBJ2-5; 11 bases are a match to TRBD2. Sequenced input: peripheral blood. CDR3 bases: TGCGCCAGCAGCCTCCTAGGACTAGCGGGTTCACAAGAGACCCAGTACTTC. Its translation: CASSLLGLAGSQETQYF.